Shown below are 21 T cell receptor beta chains from a single sample sequenced in a study of blood T cell repertoires in COVID-19. Clones were read by immunoSEQ multiplex PCR, and TCRdb kept only the in-frame ones, dropping some. The table lists under 350,000 clones, about 85% of them singletons. Specimen: peripheral blood. The receptors were sampled from a human donor in a cohort sampled during active COVID-19.

The chain has TRBV2 and TRBJ2-5, with 8 bases identical to TRBD2. V lost 10 bases, J lost 5 bases, and 12 bases stayed unmatched. From germline, CDR1 is SNHLY and CDR2 FYNNEI. This CDR3 spans 14 amino acids. The CDR3 DNA follows: TGTGCCACCCGATCGGGAGGGCCTAGCGAGACCCAGTACTTC. Protein product: CATRSGGPSETQYF.

J is TRBJ2-1 and V is TRBV6-5; 10 nucleotides agree with TRBD1. Germline V gene data show CDR1 as MNHEY and CDR2 as SVGAGI. The junction had 9 bases not matched to a gene; V was cut back by 6 bases and J by 7 bases. There are 15 residues in the CDR3. CDR3 sequence: CASRTGGPLNNEQFF. The DNA for the CDR3 is TGTGCCAGCAGGACAGGGGGCCCTCTGAATAATGAGCAGTTCTTC.

The V gene is TRBV28, the J gene TRBJ2-7, with a tentative D call TRBD2 (6 bases). The CDR3 loop spans 13 amino acids. Germline CDR1 MDHEN, CDR2 SYDVKM. Trimming took 3 bases from V and 4 from J, leaving 10 bases between them. The CDR3 loop reads CASSFGTLYEQYF. CDR3 nucleotide sequence: TGTGCCAGCAGTTTCGGGACTCTATACGAGCAGTACTTC.

This rearrangement joins TRBV5-1 to TRBJ1-1, with 9 positions matching TRBD1. J was trimmed by 1 base and V by 1 base; bases with no gene match: 5. CDR3 length: 16 amino acids. Germline CDR1 SGHRS, CDR2 YFSETQ. CDR3 DNA sequence: TGCGCCAGCAGCTTGATACCGGGACAGGGGAACACTGAAGCTTTCTTT. This gives the protein CASSLIPGQGNTEAFF.

The chain links TRBV18 to TRBJ2-7; 7 nucleotides line up with TRBD2. V lost 6 bases and J lost 3; bases outside the gene matches: 8. In germline, CDR1 is KGHSH, CDR2 LQKENI. This CDR3 comprises 14 residues. The CDR3 DNA sequence: TGTGCCAGCTCCCCGGGCGGGAGCCACTACGAGCAGTACTTC. It encodes CASSPGGSHYEQYF.

The chain combines TRBV3-1 (or the pseudogene TRBV3-2) with TRBJ1-4, with a possible D match to TRBD1 (5 bases). From germline, CDR1 is LGHDT and CDR2 YNNKEL (reference sequence). There are 16 residues in the CDR3. The V end was cut by 0 bases, the J end by 2 bases, with 10 bases between. CDR3 loop: CASSQDFDSTNEKLFF. The DNA of the CDR3 is TGTGCCAGCAGCCAAGATTTCGACAGCACTAATGAAAAACTGTTTTTT.

The J gene is TRBJ1-2, the V gene TRBV5-5, with 7 bases lining up with TRBD1. The CDR3 has 15 amino acids. The V segment lost 0 bases and the J segment 5 bases; nucleotides outside the gene matches: 7. Germline values: CDR1 SGHKS, CDR2 YYEKEE (reference sequence). CDR3 nucleotides: TGTGCCAGCAGCTTGGATCAACGGGACAGATATGGCTACACCTTC. This sequence encodes CASSLDQRDRYGYTF.

V gene TRBV19 combines with J gene TRBJ1-2, with 10 bases matching TRBD1. This CDR3 has 14 amino acids. Germline CDR1 reads LNHDA; CDR2 reads SQIVND (reference sequence). Germline trimming cut 4 bases from V and 8 bases from J; bases unmatched to any gene: 7. The CDR3 is CASSSRDRGRGYTF. CDR3 DNA: TGTGCCAGTAGTAGCCGGGACAGGGGCCGGGGCTACACCTTC.

The chain links TRBV6-5 to TRBJ2-7; 11 bases match TRBD2. The CDR3 length is 16 residues. V trimming: 4 bases; J trimming: 2 bases; junction bases outside the gene matches: 7. Per the germline V gene, CDR1 is MNHEY and CDR2 is SVGAGI. The CDR3 loop reads CASSFSGTSGPYEQYF. Here the CDR3 DNA reads TGTGCCAGCAGTTTCTCCGGGACTAGCGGTCCCTACGAGCAGTACTTC.

The chain links TRBV19 to TRBJ2-2; maybe TRBD2 (5 bases). The ends were cut back, 5 bases at V and 9 bases at J, with 10 bases in the middle. The CDR3 totals 12 residues. Germline lookup yields CDR1 LNHDA and CDR2 SQIVND (reference sequence). CDR3 coding DNA: TGTGCCAGTAGTCGGGAAGCTTGGGAGCTGTTTTTT. Encoded protein: CASSREAWELFF.

This clone was detected only once. The chain combines TRBV4-1 with TRBJ1-2, with D tentatively TRBD1 (6 bases). The CDR3 consists of 18 residues. The germline V gene has CDR1 MGHRA and CDR2 YSYEKL. Trimming stripped 1 base from V and 6 bases from J, with 24 bases between. The CDR3 nucleotides are TGCGCCAGCAGCCAAGTAATCCCCCGGCAGGGGACCGCTGATGGCTACACCTTC. Translated, it gives CASSQVIPRQGTADGYTF.

The chain links TRBV6-5 to TRBJ1-5; a possible D gene is TRBD1 (6 bases). Looked up from germline, CDR1 is MNHEY and CDR2 is SVGAGI. The CDR3 contains 15 residues. V lost 7 bases to trimming and J lost 0 bases, with 13 bases between them. The CDR3 DNA reads TGTGCCAGCACCATTGCACAGGGTAGCAATCAGCCCCAGCATTTT. Its protein is CASTIAQGSNQPQHF.

This chain uses TRBV18 with TRBJ2-2, with D possibly matching TRBD1 (6 bases). The CDR3 consists of 14 residues. Germline V CDR1 and CDR2: KGHSH, LQKENI. V lost 4 bases to trimming and J lost 5 bases, with 11 bases between them. The CDR3 loop reads CASSQLGTTGELFF. The CDR3 region has the DNA TGTGCCAGCTCACAACTCGGGACAACCGGGGAGCTGTTTTTT.

The J gene is TRBJ2-6, the V gene TRBV3-1 (or the pseudogene TRBV3-2); 10 bases align to TRBD1. The CDR3 consists of 17 residues. With 4 bases clipped from V and 2 bases from J, the junction kept 5 bases outside the gene matches. Germline CDR1 reads LGHDT; CDR2 reads YNNKEL (reference sequence). CDR3 bases: TGTGCCAGCAGCCGACAGGGGGCGGCCCCTGGGGCCAACGTCCTGACTTTC. This gives the protein CASSRQGAAPGANVLTF.

CDR3 protein: CASSRQGGYNEQFF. The DNA for the CDR3 is TGTGCTAGTTCTCGGCAGGGGGGCTACAATGAGCAGTTCTTC. The chain combines TRBV12-5 with TRBJ2-1; TRBD1 might be the D (7 bases). Germline CDR1 LGHNT, CDR2 FRNRAP. The CDR3 extends over 14 amino acids. The V end was cut by 8 bases, the J end by 3 bases, with 14 bases between.

The V gene is TRBV9, the J gene TRBJ1-6, with D uncertain. Trimming cost V 0 bases and J 9 bases, with 7 bases left between them. Germline loops: CDR1 SGDLS, CDR2 YYNGEE. The CDR3 runs to 13 residues. CDR3 bases: TGTGCCAGCAGCGTAGCCGGGGTTTCACCCCTCCACTTT. Amino acid sequence: CASSVAGVSPLHF.

The V gene is TRBV19, the J gene TRBJ2-1, with 10 bases that match TRBD2. The CDR3 length is 15 residues. The junction had 8 bases not matched to a gene; V was cut back by 8 bases and J by 4 bases. The germline V gene has CDR1 LNHDA and CDR2 SQIVND (reference sequence). The CDR3 region is CASRSAGGLYNEQFF. Here the CDR3 DNA reads TGTGCCAGTCGATCAGCGGGAGGGTTATACAATGAGCAGTTCTTC.

The V call is TRBV7-6, the J call TRBJ2-1, with 7 bases fitting TRBD2. J lost 7 bases, V lost 1 base, and 10 bases had no gene match. The CDR3 has 16 residues. The V gene's germline CDR1 is SGHVS and CDR2 FNYEAQ. CDR3 bases: TGTGCCAGCAGCTTAGTCGGGGCAGGCGGGAGAAATGAGCAGTTCTTC. The encoded protein is CASSLVGAGGRNEQFF. Looking up the rest from reference TRBV7-6 and TRBJ2-1 gives the full variable domain: GAGVSQSPRYKVTKRGQDVALRCDPISGHVSLYWYRQALGQGPEFLTYFNYEAQQDKSGLPNDRFSAERPEGSISTLTIQRTEQRDSAMYRCASSLVGAGGRNEQFFGPGTRLTVL.

The CDR3 nucleotides are TGTGCCAGCCGAACTAGCGGGAGGGCAGCCGGGGAGCTGTTTTTT. It specifies CASRTSGRAAGELFF. The chain has TRBV19 and TRBJ2-2, with 13 positions matching TRBD2. The CDR3 extends over 15 amino acids. The junction had 7 bases not matched to a gene; V was cut back by 9 bases and J by 6 bases. The germline V gene encodes CDR1 LNHDA and CDR2 SQIVND (reference sequence).

The V call is TRBV7-2, the J call TRBJ2-6; the D is unclear. CDR3 length: 15 amino acids. Trimming took 6 bases from V and 2 from J, leaving 11 bases between them. From germline, CDR1 is SGHTA and CDR2 FQGNSA. This CDR3 reads CASSENRAGANVLTF. The CDR3 coding sequence is TGTGCCAGCAGTGAAAATCGGGCTGGGGCCAACGTCCTGACTTTC.

The chain employs TRBV28 and TRBJ1-5; TRBD1 matches 9 bases. Germline CDR1 reads MDHEN; CDR2 reads SYDVKM. This CDR3 is 15 amino acids long. V trimming: 4 bases; J trimming: 2 bases; junction bases outside the gene matches: 3. CDR3 DNA sequence: TGTGCCAGCAGTTCCTGGACAGGGGGCAATCAGCCCCAGCATTTT. It encodes CASSSWTGGNQPQHF.